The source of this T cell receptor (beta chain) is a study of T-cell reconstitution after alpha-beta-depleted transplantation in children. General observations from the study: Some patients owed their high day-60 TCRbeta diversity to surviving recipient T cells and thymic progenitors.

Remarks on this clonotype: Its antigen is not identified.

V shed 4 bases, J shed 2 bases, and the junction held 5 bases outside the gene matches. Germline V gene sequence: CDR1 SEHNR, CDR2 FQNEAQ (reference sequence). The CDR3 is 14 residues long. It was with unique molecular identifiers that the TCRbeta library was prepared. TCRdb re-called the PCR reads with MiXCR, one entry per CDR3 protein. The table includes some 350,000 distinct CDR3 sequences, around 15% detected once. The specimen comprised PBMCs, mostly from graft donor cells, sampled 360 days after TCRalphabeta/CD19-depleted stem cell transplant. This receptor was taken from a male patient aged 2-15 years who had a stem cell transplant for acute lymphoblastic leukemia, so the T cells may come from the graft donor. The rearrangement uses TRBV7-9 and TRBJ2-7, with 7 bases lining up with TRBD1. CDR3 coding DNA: TGTGCCAGCAGCTCGACAGGGTTGGCCTACGAGCAGTACTTC. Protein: CASSSTGLAYEQYF.